This is a list of T cell receptor beta chains from one sample in a study of cytomegalovirus exposure and HLA in healthy donors. Clones were sequenced by immunoSEQ multiplex PCR, and TCRdb holds only the in-frame ones, with some missing. The repertoire consists of about 160,000 clones, with roughly 84% occurring once and the leading ten covering roughly 1.9%. Sample: PBMCs. The source of these receptors is a man aged 18 to 35 in good health and CMV-seronegative. Both conserved end residues are part of each CDR3. The D gene is left open where the match is weak. Expanded clones are given a class, and other clones once, few, many or no size at all.

cdr3_aa,cdr3_nt,j_call,clone_size,v_call,cdr3_length,d_call
CACRNSNNSPLHF,TGTGCCTGTCGGAACAGCAATAATTCACCCCTCCACTTT,TRBJ1-6,few,TRBV30,13,-
CSAQYRVPAGELFF,TGCAGCGCCCAATACCGGGTCCCCGCCGGGGAGCTGTTTTTT,TRBJ2-2,-,TRBV29-1,14,-
CASSVDNRAPSYEQYF,TGTGCCAGCAGCGTAGATAACAGGGCGCCCTCCTACGAGCAGTACTTC,TRBJ2-7,-,TRBV9,16,-
CSSSPRTGKNEKLFF,TGTTCCAGCAGCCCTCGGACAGGGAAAAATGAAAAACTGTTTTTT,TRBJ1-4,-,TRBV7-9,15,TRBD1
CAISDNGGNTGELFF,TGTGCCATCAGTGACAACGGGGGGAACACCGGGGAGCTGTTTTTT,TRBJ2-2,-,TRBV10-3,15,-
CASSFQGSVYGYTF,TGTGCCAGCAGTTTCCAGGGCTCGGTCTATGGCTACACCTTC,TRBJ1-2,-,TRBV6-6,14,-
CASSLFGVGVAGGSYNEQFF,TGTGCCAGCAGTTTATTTGGTGTTGGGGTAGCGGGGGGTTCCTACAATGAGCAGTTCTTC,TRBJ2-1,-,TRBV27,20,TRBD2
CASSLGTGGAGTDTQYF,TGCGCCAGCAGCCTCGGGACAGGGGGCGCGGGCACAGATACGCAGTATTTT,TRBJ2-3,-,TRBV5-1,17,TRBD1
CASRGGTGLAGEERETQYF,TGTGCCAGCAGGGGAGGCACGGGACTAGCGGGGGAGGAGAGGGAGACCCAGTACTTC,TRBJ2-5,few,TRBV27,19,TRBD2
CASSYTDRVDTEAFF,TGTGCCAGCAGTTACACGGACAGGGTGGACACTGAAGCTTTCTTT,TRBJ1-1,once,TRBV6-5,15,TRBD1
CASTPGTLLPQQFF,TGTGCCAGCACCCCCGGGACACTCCTACCCCAGCAGTTCTTC,TRBJ2-1,-,TRBV7-8,14,-
CASSRLAGSYEQYF,TGTGCCAGCTCTAGACTAGCGGGATCCTACGAGCAGTACTTC,TRBJ2-7,-,TRBV18,14,TRBD2
CASSLDRVGPNEQFF,TGTGCCAGCAGCCTGGACAGGGTCGGTCCCAATGAGCAGTTCTTC,TRBJ2-1,-,TRBV11-3,15,TRBD1
CASSLLRKNTEAFF,TGTGCCAGCAGCTTACTCAGGAAGAACACTGAAGCTTTCTTT,TRBJ1-1,-,TRBV11-2,14,-
CASSLLGTGSSYEQYF,TGTGCCAGCAGTTTGCTCGGGACAGGGAGCTCCTACGAGCAGTACTTC,TRBJ2-7,-,TRBV28,16,TRBD1
CASSPEVF,TGTGCCAGCAGCCCTGAGGTGTTC,TRBJ2-7,-,TRBV5-8,8,-
CASSKGGGRNTEAFF,TGTGCCAGCAGCAAAGGGGGGGGCCGGAACACTGAAGCTTTCTTT,TRBJ1-1,-,TRBV7-8,15,-
CASTEGSGSYNSPLHF,TGTGCCAGCACGGAGGGGTCCGGCTCCTATAATTCACCCCTCCACTTT,TRBJ1-6,-,TRBV27,16,-
CASSLDKSNYGYTF,TGTGCCAGCAGCTTAGACAAATCTAACTATGGCTACACCTTC,TRBJ1-2,-,TRBV7-8,14,-
CASSLASGLAGETQYF,TGTGCCAGCAGCTTAGCCTCAGGACTAGCGGGAGAGACCCAGTACTTC,TRBJ2-5,-,TRBV7-9,16,TRBD2
CASSPGQGYGYTF,TGTGCCAGCAGTCCGGGACAGGGCTATGGCTACACCTTC,TRBJ1-2,-,TRBV2,13,TRBD1
CASRAQRSTDTQYF,TGTGCCAGCAGGGCCCAGCGGAGCACAGATACGCAGTATTTT,TRBJ2-3,-,TRBV2,14,-
CASWGGLNYGYTF,TGTGCCAGCTGGGGGGGGCTTAACTATGGCTACACCTTC,TRBJ1-2,-,TRBV9,13,-
CASSILAVHTGELFF,TGTGCCAGTAGTATTCTAGCGGTGCACACCGGGGAGCTGTTTTTT,TRBJ2-2,-,TRBV19,15,TRBD2
CASSYPDRGDYEQYF,TGCGCCAGCAGCTACCCCGACAGGGGGGACTACGAGCAGTACTTC,TRBJ2-7,-,TRBV5-1,15,TRBD1
CASSPGAESSYEQYF,TGTGCCAGCTCACCAGGGGCAGAGAGCTCCTACGAGCAGTACTTC,TRBJ2-7,-,TRBV18,15,-
CANTGGNQPQHF,TGTGCCAACACAGGGGGCAATCAGCCCCAGCATTTT,TRBJ1-5,-,TRBV28,12,TRBD1
CASSLWTSDTQYF,TGTGCCAGCAGCCTCTGGACTAGCGATACGCAGTATTTT,TRBJ2-3,-,TRBV5-4,13,TRBD2
CASSGLAGGNEQFF,TGTGCCAGCAGTGGACTAGCGGGTGGGAATGAGCAGTTCTTC,TRBJ2-1,-,TRBV6-1,14,TRBD2
CASSFRQVEDTEAFF,TGTGCCAGCAGTTTCCGACAGGTTGAGGACACTGAAGCTTTCTTT,TRBJ1-1,-,TRBV7-2,15,-
CASSLGVGGGQETQYF,TGTGCCAGCAGCTTAGGGGTGGGCGGGGGTCAAGAGACCCAGTACTTC,TRBJ2-5,few,TRBV7-2,16,TRBD2
CSVDGSPGDYEQYF,TGCAGCGTTGACGGCTCACCGGGGGACTACGAGCAGTACTTC,TRBJ2-7,-,TRBV29-1,14,-